Below, one T cell receptor (beta chain) is given with its context. The data are from a study of PD-1 blockade in classical Hodgkin lymphoma. Time point reported: cycle 4 day 1 (C4D1), after 5 to 7 weeks of nivolumab. Relapse was seen in all patients after autologous stem cell transplantation, and brentuximab vedotin exposure was variable. Here immunoSEQ multiplex PCR was the method, and the copy in TCRdb shows in-frame clones only, minus some. The sample holds 31,000 or so clones; 72% are singletons and the top ten take almost 4%. Trimming left V 7 bases short and J 2 bases short, with 9 bases between. The CDR3 sequence is 14 residues long. The germline V gene encodes CDR1 MNHEY and CDR2 SMNVEV (reference sequence).

The source is a human donor with classical Hodgkin lymphoma. The chain is built from TRBV27 and TRBJ1-6; the D is unclear. This material consisted of peripheral blood mononuclear cells (PBMCs), taken before the fourth cycle of nivolumab. CDR3 nucleotide sequence: TGTGCCAGCAACGAGAATGCCTATAATTCACCCCTCCACTTT. Translated, it gives CASNENAYNSPLHF.